These 9 T cell receptor beta chains share one sample of origin, sequenced in a study of blood T cell repertoires in COVID-19. Produced via immunoSEQ multiplex PCR; TCRdb's table is partial and in-frame only. The sample carries more than 140,000 clones, 86% recorded once. Sequencing used peripheral blood. The receptors originated from a woman aged 55-70 years with acute or convalescent COVID-19.

The rearrangement links TRBV9 to TRBJ2-1; 11 bases align to TRBD2. V trimming: 0 bases; J trimming: 0 bases; junction bases outside the gene matches: 5. The CDR3 length is 18 residues. Per the germline V gene, CDR1 is SGDLS and CDR2 is YYNGEE. In DNA, the CDR3 is TGTGCCAGCAGCGTAGATCTAGCGGGGGGATACTCCTACAATGAGCAGTTCTTC. Protein product: CASSVDLAGGYSYNEQFF.

The V and J genes are TRBV5-1 and TRBJ1-2; a weak D match, TRBD1 (6 bases). V lost 4 bases and J lost 11, with 12 bases in between. CDR3 length: 11 amino acids. CDR1 is SGHRS, CDR2 YFSETQ, per germline. CDR3 region: CASSPRTEYTF. The CDR3 DNA reads TGCGCCAGCAGCCCCAGGACAGAGTACACCTTC.

The rearrangement joins TRBV28 to TRBJ2-2, with D maybe TRBD1 (5 bases). The V end lost 2 bases, the J end lost 5 bases, and 9 bases lay between the germline ends. Germline V gene sequence: CDR1 MDHEN, CDR2 SYDVKM. The CDR3 runs to 14 residues. The CDR3 sequence: CASSLDSSTGELFF. The CDR3 DNA sequence: TGTGCCAGCAGTTTAGACAGTTCAACCGGGGAGCTGTTTTTT. Full variable domain (remainder filled in from reference TRBV28 and TRBJ2-2): DVKVTQSSRYLVKRTGEKVFLECVQDMDHENMFWYRQDPGLGLRLIYFSYDVKMKEKGDIPEGYSVSREKKERFSLILESASTNQTSMYLCASSLDSSTGELFFGEGSRLTVL.

The V and J genes are TRBV19 and TRBJ2-7; 10 bases align to TRBD1. The J segment lost 3 bases and the V segment lost 3 bases, leaving 5 bases of the junction unmatched. The CDR3 consists of 15 residues. Germline values: CDR1 LNHDA, CDR2 SQIVND (reference sequence). CDR3 protein: CASSIGQGEIYEQYF. CDR3 coding DNA: TGTGCCAGTAGTATCGGACAGGGGGAGATCTACGAGCAGTACTTC.

V gene TRBV18 combines with J gene TRBJ1-5, with 7 bases identical to TRBD1. The germline CDR1 and CDR2 sequences are KGHSH and LQKENI. The CDR3 is made up of 14 amino acids. Trimming cost V 6 bases and J 7 bases; bases outside gene matches: 9. The CDR3 region has the DNA TGTGCCAGCTCGACAGGGACTGCAGGGCAGCCCCAGCATTTT. It yields the protein CASSTGTAGQPQHF.

This clone has just one count. The same CDR3 arises from other DNA sequences in this sample as well. V is TRBV19 and J is TRBJ2-2, with 9 bases matching TRBD2. The germline gives CDR1 LNHDA, CDR2 SQIVND (reference sequence). V trimming: 3 bases; J trimming: 7 bases; junction bases outside the gene matches: 9. CDR3 length: 16 residues. CDR3 bases: TGTGCCAGTAGTATCTTGGGCGGGGGGGCTGGCGGGGAGCTGTTTTTT. Translated: CASSILGGGAGGELFF.

The chain couples TRBV28 to TRBJ1-2; a possible D gene is TRBD1 (5 bases). V dropped 5 bases and J dropped 5 bases, with 15 bases sitting between them. The CDR3 is made up of 14 amino acids. In germline, CDR1 is MDHEN, CDR2 SYDVKM. The CDR3 DNA follows: TGTGCCAGCAGTGGGTACAGGACCCTGTATGGCTACACCTTC. Translated: CASSGYRTLYGYTF.

The chain combines TRBV5-1 with TRBJ2-7; D gene uncertain. The CDR3 is 13 amino acids. V gave up 2 bases and J gave up 3 bases, with 9 bases separating them. CDR1 is SGHRS, CDR2 YFSETQ, per germline. CDR3 DNA sequence: TGCGCCAGCAGCTTTGCGATCGGCTACGAGCAGTACTTC. It is translated as CASSFAIGYEQYF.

This rearrangement joins TRBV5-4 to TRBJ2-3; D remains ambiguous. Germline CDR1 and CDR2: SGHNT and YYREEE (reference sequence). The CDR3 runs 13 residues. With 2 bases removed from V and 3 bases from J, the gap between germline ends came to 7 bases. DNA of the CDR3: TGTGCCAGCAGCTTCCAGGCAACAGATACGCAGTATTTT. Encoded protein: CASSFQATDTQYF. Using reference TRBV5-4 and TRBJ2-3 for the parts outside the CDR3, the full variable domain is ETGVTQSPTHLIKTRGQQVTLRCSSQSGHNTVSWYQQALGQGPQFIFQYYREEENGRGNFPPRFSGLQFPNYSSELNVNALELDDSALYLCASSFQATDTQYFGPGTRLTVL.